This T cell receptor beta chain was sequenced during a study of shared clonotypes between healthy human individuals. Study summary: CD4 naive and CD4 memory each took three plates per donor, while CD8 naive took two and CD8 memory one. Study results and caveats: A handful of donors showed sharing of approximately 5% of naive CD4 clonotypes. Among donors, the sharing of clonotypes was expected to be influenced by sequencing depth.

Naive CD8 cells lacked CD45RO and underwent positive selection for CCR7, leaving out terminally differentiated effector memory CD45RA+ cells. All donors were healthy HIV-negative adults lacking recent acute infections or vaccinations. Trimming removed 0 bases from V and 6 bases from J, with 7 bases in between. The CDR3 runs 12 residues. CDR1 and CDR2 (germline): SGDLS, YYNGEE. Clones were read by immunoSEQ multiplex PCR, and TCRdb kept only the in-frame ones, dropping some. The sample records 2 million or so clones, about 94% being singletons. Details on this clone: Its antigen remains unidentified. Other DNA sequences within the sample encode an identical CDR3.

The V gene is TRBV9, the J gene TRBJ2-7; possible D gene TRBD1, 5 bases. The source of this sequence is a young man in good health. The sequencing input was naive CD8+ T cells sorted from blood. CDR3 protein: CASSVAQGEQYF. The DNA of the CDR3 is TGTGCCAGCAGCGTAGCTCAGGGCGAGCAGTACTTC.